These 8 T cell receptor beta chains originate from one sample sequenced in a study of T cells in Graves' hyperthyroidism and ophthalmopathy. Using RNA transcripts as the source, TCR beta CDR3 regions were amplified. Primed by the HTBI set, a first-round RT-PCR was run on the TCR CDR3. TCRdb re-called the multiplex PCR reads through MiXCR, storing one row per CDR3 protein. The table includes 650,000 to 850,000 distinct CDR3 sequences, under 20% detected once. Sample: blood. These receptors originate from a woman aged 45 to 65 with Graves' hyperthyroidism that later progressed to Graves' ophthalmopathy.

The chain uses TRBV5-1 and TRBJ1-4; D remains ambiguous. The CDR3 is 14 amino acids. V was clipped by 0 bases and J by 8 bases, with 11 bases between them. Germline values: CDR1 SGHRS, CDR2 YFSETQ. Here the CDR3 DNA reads TGCGCCAGCAGCTTGGAGGCCCCACGAGAAAAACTGTTTTTT. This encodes CASSLEAPREKLFF.

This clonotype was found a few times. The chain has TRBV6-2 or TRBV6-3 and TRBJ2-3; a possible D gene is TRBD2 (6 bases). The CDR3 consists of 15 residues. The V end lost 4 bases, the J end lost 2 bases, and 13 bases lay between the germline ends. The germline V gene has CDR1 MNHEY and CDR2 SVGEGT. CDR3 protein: CASSSPAGPTDTQYF. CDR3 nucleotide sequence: TGTGCCAGCAGTTCCCCGGCGGGGCCCACAGATACGCAGTATTTT.

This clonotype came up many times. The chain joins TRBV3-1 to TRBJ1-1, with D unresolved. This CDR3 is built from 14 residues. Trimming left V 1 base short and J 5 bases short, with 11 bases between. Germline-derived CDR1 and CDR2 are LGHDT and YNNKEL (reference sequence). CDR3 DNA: TGTGCCAGCAGCCAAGGGACGGCATGGACTGAAGCTTTCTTT. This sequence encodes CASSQGTAWTEAFF.

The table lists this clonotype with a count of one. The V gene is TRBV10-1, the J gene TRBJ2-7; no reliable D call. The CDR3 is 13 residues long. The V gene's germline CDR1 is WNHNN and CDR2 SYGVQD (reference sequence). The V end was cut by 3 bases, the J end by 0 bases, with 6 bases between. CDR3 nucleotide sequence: TGCGCCAGCAGTGACCCAATCTCCTACGAGCAGTACTTC. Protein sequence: CASSDPISYEQYF.

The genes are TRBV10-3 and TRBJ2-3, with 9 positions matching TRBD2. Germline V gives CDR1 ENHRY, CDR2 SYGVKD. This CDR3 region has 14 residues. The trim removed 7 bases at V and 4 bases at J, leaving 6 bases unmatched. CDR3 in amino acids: CAINSGGPADTQYF. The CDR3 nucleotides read TGTGCCATCAATAGCGGGGGCCCCGCAGATACGCAGTATTTT.

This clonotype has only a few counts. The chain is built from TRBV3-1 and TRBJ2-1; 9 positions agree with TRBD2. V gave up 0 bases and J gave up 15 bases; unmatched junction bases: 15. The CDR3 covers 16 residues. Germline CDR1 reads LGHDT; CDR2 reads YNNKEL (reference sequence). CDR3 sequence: CASSQDSTSGPRAGFF. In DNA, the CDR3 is TGTGCCAGCAGCCAAGATTCGACTAGCGGTCCGAGGGCGGGGTTCTTC.

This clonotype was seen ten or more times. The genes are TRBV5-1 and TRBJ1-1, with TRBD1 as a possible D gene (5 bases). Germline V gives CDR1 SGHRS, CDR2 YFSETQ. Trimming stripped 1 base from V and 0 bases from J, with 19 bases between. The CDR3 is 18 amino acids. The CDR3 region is CASSLMPAELGVNTEAFF. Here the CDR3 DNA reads TGCGCCAGCAGCTTGATGCCTGCCGAATTGGGGGTGAACACTGAAGCTTTCTTT.

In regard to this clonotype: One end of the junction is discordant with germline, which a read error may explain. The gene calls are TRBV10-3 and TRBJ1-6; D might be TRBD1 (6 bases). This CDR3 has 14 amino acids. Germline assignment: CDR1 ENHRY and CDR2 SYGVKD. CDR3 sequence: CASSEIGGNSPLHF. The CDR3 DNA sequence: TGTGCCAGCAGTGAAATAGGGGGGAATTCACCCCTCCACTTT.